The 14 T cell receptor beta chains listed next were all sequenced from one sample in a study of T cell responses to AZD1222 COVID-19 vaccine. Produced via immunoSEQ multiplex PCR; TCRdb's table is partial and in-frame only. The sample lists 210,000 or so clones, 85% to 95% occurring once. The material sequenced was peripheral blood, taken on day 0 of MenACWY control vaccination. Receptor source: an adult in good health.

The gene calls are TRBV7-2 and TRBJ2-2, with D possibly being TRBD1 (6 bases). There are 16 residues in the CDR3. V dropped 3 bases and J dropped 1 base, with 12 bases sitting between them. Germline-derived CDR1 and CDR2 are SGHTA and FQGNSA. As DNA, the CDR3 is TGTGCCAGCAGCTTCTGGGGGACACTGAACACCGGGGAGCTGTTTTTT. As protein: CASSFWGTLNTGELFF.

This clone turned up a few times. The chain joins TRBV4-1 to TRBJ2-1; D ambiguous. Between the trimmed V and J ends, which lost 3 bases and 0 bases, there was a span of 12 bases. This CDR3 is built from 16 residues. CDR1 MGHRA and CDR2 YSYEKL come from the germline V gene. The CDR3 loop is CASSHGPLSSYNEQFF. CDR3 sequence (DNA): TGCGCCAGCAGCCACGGCCCACTGAGCTCCTACAATGAGCAGTTCTTC.

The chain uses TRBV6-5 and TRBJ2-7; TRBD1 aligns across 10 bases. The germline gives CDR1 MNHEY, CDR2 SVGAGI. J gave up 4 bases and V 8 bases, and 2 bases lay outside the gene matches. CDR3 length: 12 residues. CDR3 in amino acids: CASGDRGYEQYF. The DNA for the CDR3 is TGTGCCAGCGGGGACAGGGGATACGAGCAGTACTTC.

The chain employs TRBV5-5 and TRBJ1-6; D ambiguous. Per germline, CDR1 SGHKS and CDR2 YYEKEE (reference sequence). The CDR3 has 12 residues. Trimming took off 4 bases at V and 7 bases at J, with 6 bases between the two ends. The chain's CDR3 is CASSRTNSPLHF. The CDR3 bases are TGTGCCAGCAGCCGCACGAATTCACCCCTCCACTTT.

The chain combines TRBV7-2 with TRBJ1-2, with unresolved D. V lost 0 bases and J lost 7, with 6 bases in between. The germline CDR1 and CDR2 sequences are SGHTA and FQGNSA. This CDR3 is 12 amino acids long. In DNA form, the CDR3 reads TGTGCCAGCAGCTTAGCTGTGGGTGGCTACACCTTC. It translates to CASSLAVGGYTF.

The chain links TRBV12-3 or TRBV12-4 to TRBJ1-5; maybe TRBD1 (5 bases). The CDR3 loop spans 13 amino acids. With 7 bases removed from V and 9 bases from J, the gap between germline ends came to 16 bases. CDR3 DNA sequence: TGTGCCAGCAATACAGGTCCGCAAGGGCCCCAGCATTTT. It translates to CASNTGPQGPQHF.

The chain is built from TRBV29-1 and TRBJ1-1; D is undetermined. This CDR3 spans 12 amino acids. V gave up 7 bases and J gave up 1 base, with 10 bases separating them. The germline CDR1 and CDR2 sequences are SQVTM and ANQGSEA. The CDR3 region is CSGGLRNTEAFF. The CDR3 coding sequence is TGCAGCGGCGGTCTACGGAACACTGAAGCTTTCTTT.

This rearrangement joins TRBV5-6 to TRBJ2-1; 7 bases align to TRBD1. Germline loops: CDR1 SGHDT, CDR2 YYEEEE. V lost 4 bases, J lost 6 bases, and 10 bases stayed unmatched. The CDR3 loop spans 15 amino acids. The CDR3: CASSLTSAGGNEQFF. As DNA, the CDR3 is TGTGCCAGCAGCCTTACGTCCGCAGGGGGCAATGAGCAGTTCTTC.

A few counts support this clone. The CDR3 region is CAARQVAAEAFF. DNA for the CDR3: TGTGCCGCACGACAGGTTGCGGCAGAAGCTTTCTTT. The V gene is TRBV6-6, the J gene TRBJ1-1, with D maybe TRBD1 (6 bases). The CDR3 contains 12 residues. CDR1 is MNHNY, CDR2 SVGAGI, per germline (reference sequence). V shed 11 bases and J shed 8 bases, with 18 bases lying between them.

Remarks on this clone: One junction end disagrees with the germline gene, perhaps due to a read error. CDR3 in DNA: TGTGCCAGCTTTTACGCTCCCGGACAATCCGAACACCGGGGAGCTGTTTTT. It yields the protein CASFYAPGQSEHRGAVF. The gene calls are TRBV27 and TRBJ2-2; perhaps D is TRBD1 or TRBD2 (5 bases each). CDR1 MNHEY and CDR2 SMNVEV come from the germline V gene (reference sequence). This CDR3 spans 17 amino acids.

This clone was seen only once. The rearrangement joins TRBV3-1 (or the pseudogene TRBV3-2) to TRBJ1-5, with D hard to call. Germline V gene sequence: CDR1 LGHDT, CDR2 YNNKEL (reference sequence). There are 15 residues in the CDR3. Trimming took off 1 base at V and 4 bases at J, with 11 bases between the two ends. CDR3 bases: TGTGCCAGCAGCCAAGGTGGAAACCCAAATCAGCCCCAGCATTTT. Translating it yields CASSQGGNPNQPQHF.

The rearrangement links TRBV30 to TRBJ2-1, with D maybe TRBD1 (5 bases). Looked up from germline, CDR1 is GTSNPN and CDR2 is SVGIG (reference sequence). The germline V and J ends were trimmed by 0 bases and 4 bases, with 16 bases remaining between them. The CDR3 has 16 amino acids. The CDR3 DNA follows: TGTGCCTGGAGTGTACGTAGGGGTATGCAATACAATGAGCAGTTCTTC. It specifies CAWSVRRGMQYNEQFF.

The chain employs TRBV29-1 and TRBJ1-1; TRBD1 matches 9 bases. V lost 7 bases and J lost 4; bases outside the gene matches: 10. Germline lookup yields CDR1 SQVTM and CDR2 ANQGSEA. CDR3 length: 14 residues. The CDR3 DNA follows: TGCAGCGCCCGGCCGGGACAGGGAGGCACTGAAGCTTTCTTT. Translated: CSARPGQGGTEAFF.

The CDR3 sequence is CASWTGEFPYGYTF. The CDR3 DNA follows: TGTGCCAGCTGGACAGGGGAGTTTCCCTATGGCTACACCTTC. The genes are TRBV28 and TRBJ1-2; 9 bases match TRBD1. Looked up from germline, CDR1 is MDHEN and CDR2 is SYDVKM. Losses at the gene ends were 8 bases for V and 4 bases for J; bases not matched to a gene: 8. The CDR3 totals 14 residues.